The source of this TCR beta chain is a study of blood T cells in healthy people across ages. With respect to this clonotype: Its matching antigen is unknown.

For the second PCR, which ran for about 7 to 11 cycles, a sample-barcoded 5' primer and a J-beta primer mix were used. A template-switch adaptor containing 12 random nucleotides labeled each cDNA molecule. TCRdb re-called the 5' RACE reads with MiXCR, one entry per CDR3 protein. The table lists about 830,000 distinct CDR3 sequences, approximately 59% of them singletons, with 25% to 35% in the top ten. Germline assignment: CDR1 SGHDN and CDR2 FVKESK. V lost 4 bases, J lost 1 base, and 14 bases lay in between. The CDR3 has 16 residues. Notes on the study in general: The fall in TCR beta diversity per million T cells was roughly linear with age. Aged donors had fewer naive CD4+ cells and lower diversity than long-lived donors. Because donor CMV status was unknown, expanded clonotype changes were possibly confounded.

The rearrangement uses TRBV14 and TRBJ1-5; maybe TRBD1 (5 bases). The sample consisted of blood. This receptor was taken from a man aged 25 to 45 in good health. CDR3 region: CASSRGHKGSNQPQHF. The CDR3 DNA sequence: TGTGCCAGCAGCCGCGGACATAAGGGAAGCAATCAGCCCCAGCATTTT.